Below, one TCR beta chain is given with its context. Original processing notes: Using reference gene primer amplification, nucleated cell counts were estimated. Clones were read by immunoSEQ multiplex PCR, and TCRdb kept only the in-frame ones, dropping some. V, J and clone size reflect that table, while D and trimming were determined from the DNA. Counted here are approximately 240,000 clones, around 84% occurring once; the ten biggest clones make up approximately 18%. The data derive from a study of blood T cell repertoires in COVID-19. Study-wide background: There were acute and convalescent COVID-19 samples, and they came from the United States, Italy and Spain. T cells, B-cell-depleted T cells, or PBMCs provided the cDNA or gDNA that served as material.

The CDR3 totals 17 residues. From germline, CDR1 is LGHNA and CDR2 YNFKEQ. V was clipped by 0 bases and J by 5 bases; unmatched bases: 11. Sequencing was carried out using peripheral blood. This TCR derives from an elderly woman with active or convalescent COVID-19. The chain uses TRBV4-2 and TRBJ1-1; 8 bases are a match to TRBD1. The CDR3 region has the DNA TGTGCCAGCAGCCAAGACCCCGACAGGGGTTTTTCTACTGAAGCTTTCTTT. It yields the protein CASSQDPDRGFSTEAFF.